Listed below are T cell receptor beta chains from one sample, sequenced in a study of T cell changes during pregnancy in multiple sclerosis. Sequencing was performed with immunoSEQ multiplex PCR; in TCRdb, only in-frame clones are kept and a portion is missing. The profile covers 85,000 to 100,000 clones, with approximately 92% appearing a single time and approximately 2.6% taken by the ten largest. Sequenced here: peripheral blood, sampled in the first trimester of pregnancy. The receptors originated from a female donor with multiple sclerosis, enrolled in a pregnancy study. CDR3s include the opening cysteine and the closing phenylalanine or tryptophan. A D gene is named only where the DNA matches it firmly. Not every row has a clone size; where given, it reads once, few, many or a size class.

clone_size j_call cdr3_length d_call v_call cdr3_aa cdr3_nt
. TRBJ1-4 15 TRBD1 TRBV30 CAWSVMGQGIEKLFF TGTGCCTGGAGTGTAATGGGACAGGGCATTGAAAAACTGTTTTTT
. TRBJ1-1 19 TRBD1 TRBV5-8 CASRWTGRGSVILSKEAFF TGTGCCAGCAGATGGACAGGGCGCGGCTCGGTGATCCTCAGCAAGGAAGCTTTCTTT
. TRBJ2-3 13 . TRBV7-2 CASSLVGVDTQYF TGTGCCAGCAGCTTAGTAGGGGTAGATACGCAGTATTTT
. TRBJ1-5 17 TRBD1 TRBV2 CASSSTATGRIDQPQHF TGTGCCAGCAGTTCCACGGCGACAGGGCGGATAGATCAGCCCCAGCATTTT
once TRBJ2-3 15 . TRBV28 CASSFREFQTDTQYF TGTGCCAGCAGCTTCAGGGAATTCCAGACAGATACGCAGTATTTT
few TRBJ1-2 15 TRBD1 TRBV19 CASSIAGQGVAGYTF TGTGCCAGTAGTATCGCCGGACAGGGAGTGGCTGGCTACACCTTC
. TRBJ2-4 15 TRBD1 TRBV7-9 CASSRQGTDKNIQYF TGTGCCAGCAGCCGACAGGGGACAGACAAAAACATTCAGTACTTC
. TRBJ2-7 13 TRBD1 TRBV18 CASSSDRANEQYF TGTGCCAGCTCATCGGACAGGGCAAACGAGCAGTACTTC
. TRBJ2-1 12 . TRBV5-1 CASSSGLGRQFF TGCGCCAGCAGCTCCGGACTCGGACGGCAGTTCTTC
. TRBJ2-7 14 . TRBV7-9 CASSHRDSSYEQYF TGTGCCAGCAGCCACCGGGACTCCTCCTACGAGCAGTACTTC
. TRBJ1-1 16 . TRBV27 CASSLHPQGGLLTAFF TGTGCCAGCAGTCTACATCCGCAAGGAGGGCTCCTGACTGCTTTCTTT
. TRBJ2-1 16 . TRBV21-1 CASSSYREGSYNEQFF TGTGCCAGCAGCTCGTACAGGGAGGGCTCCTACAATGAGCAGTTCTTC
. TRBJ2-1 18 TRBD2 TRBV18 CASSPAGTSVPSYNEQFF TGTGCCAGCTCCCCCGCCGGGACTAGCGTCCCATCCTACAATGAGCAGTTCTTC
once TRBJ1-2 14 TRBD1 TRBV19 CASSTVTGLDGYTF TGTGCCAGTAGTACCGTGACAGGGTTGGATGGCTACACCTTC
. TRBJ2-3 13 TRBD2 TRBV15 CATRASGTDTQYF TGTGCCACCAGGGCTAGCGGAACAGATACGCAGTATTTT
. TRBJ2-1 16 . TRBV5-1 CASSFGGPSSYNEQFF TGCGCCAGCAGCTTCGGGGGGCCCAGCTCCTACAATGAGCAGTTCTTC
. TRBJ2-7 14 TRBD1 TRBV19 CASHAGTDSTRQYF TGTGCCAGTCACGCCGGGACAGATAGTACGAGGCAGTACTTC
. TRBJ2-5 14 . TRBV6-5 CASSSLLSQETQYF TGTGCCAGCAGTTCCCTCCTCTCCCAAGAGACCCAGTACTTC
. TRBJ1-5 15 TRBD1 TRBV27 CASSSLTGPDQPQHF TGTGCCAGCAGTTCACTGACAGGGCCCGATCAGCCCCAGCATTTT
. TRBJ2-1 13 TRBD2 TRBV28 CASGLAGSNEQFF TGTGCCAGCGGACTAGCGGGAAGTAATGAGCAGTTCTTC
once TRBJ2-7 15 TRBD2 TRBV5-4 CASSPYSGRDEEQYF TGTGCCAGCAGCCCTTATAGCGGGAGGGACGAGGAGCAGTACTTC
. TRBJ2-5 18 . TRBV27 CASSLRGTRGGGQETQYF TGTGCCAGCAGTTTAAGGGGGACCAGGGGTGGGGGCCAAGAGACCCAGTACTTC
. TRBJ2-1 16 TRBD1 TRBV28 CASITDRDSRYNEQFF TGTGCCAGCATCACAGACCGGGACAGTCGCTACAATGAGCAGTTCTTC
. TRBJ1-5 15 TRBD1 TRBV28 CASSPDRGVDQPQHF TGTGCCAGCAGCCCAGACAGGGGTGTGGATCAGCCCCAGCATTTT
. TRBJ2-7 15 . TRBV19 CASSISQLGGYEQYF TGTGCCAGTAGTATCTCCCAACTGGGAGGTTACGAGCAGTACTTC
. TRBJ1-2 14 TRBD1 TRBV15 CATRRTGAGYGYTF TGTGCCACCAGAAGGACAGGGGCCGGCTATGGCTACACCTTC
. TRBJ2-7 16 TRBD2 TRBV5-4 CASSLDPGGPFYEQYF TGTGCCAGCAGCTTGGATCCGGGAGGGCCTTTCTACGAGCAGTACTTC
once TRBJ2-2 15 TRBD2 TRBV9 CASSVGTSGTGELFF TGTGCCAGCAGCGTAGGGACTAGCGGGACCGGGGAGCTGTTTTTT
. TRBJ2-7 13 . TRBV5-1 CASRVRNSYEQYF TGCGCCAGCAGAGTCAGGAACTCCTACGAGCAGTACTTC
. TRBJ2-2 17 . TRBV7-3 CASSLTGTPRLTGELFF TGTGCCAGCAGCTTAACTGGGACACCTAGACTCACCGGGGAGCTGTTTTTT
. TRBJ2-3 15 . TRBV5-6 CASSLPDFTQDTQYF TGTGCCAGCAGCTTGCCGGACTTCACCCAGGATACGCAGTATTTT